This paragraph reports one TCR beta chain. These data come from a study of technical replicates of blood from a handful of donors. The assay was immunoSEQ multiplex PCR, and TCRdb's table has in-frame clones only and misses some. Here the sample spans just under 45,000 clones, around 97% being singletons. The germline V gene has CDR1 LNHDA and CDR2 SQIVND (reference sequence). The CDR3 has 14 amino acids. V was shortened by 7 bases and J by 7 bases, with 17 bases between the two germline ends. This sequence originates from a human donor in good health. The specimen was T cells isolated from PBMCs. This rearrangement joins TRBV19 to TRBJ2-1; tentatively, D is TRBD1 (6 bases). The CDR3 DNA sequence: TGTGCCAGTAAGGGGGACCCCGCTGAGAATGAGCAGTTCTTC. Its translation: CASKGDPAENEQFF.